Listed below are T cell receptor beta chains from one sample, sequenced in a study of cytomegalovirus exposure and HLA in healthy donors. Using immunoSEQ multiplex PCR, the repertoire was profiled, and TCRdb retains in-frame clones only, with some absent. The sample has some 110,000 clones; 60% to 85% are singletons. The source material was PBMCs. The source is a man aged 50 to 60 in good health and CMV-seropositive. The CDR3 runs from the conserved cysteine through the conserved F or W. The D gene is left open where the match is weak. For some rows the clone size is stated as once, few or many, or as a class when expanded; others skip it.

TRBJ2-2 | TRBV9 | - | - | CASSSGLGLGGTGELFF | TGTGCCAGCAGCTCAGGGTTAGGGCTGGGGGGCACCGGGGAGCTGTTTTTT
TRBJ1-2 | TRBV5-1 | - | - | CASSAQTQGGYGYTF | TGCGCCAGCAGCGCCCAAACACAGGGTGGCTATGGCTACACCTTC
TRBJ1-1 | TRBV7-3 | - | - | CASSLQGSGNTEAFF | TGTGCCAGCAGCTTGCAGGGATCGGGGAACACTGAAGCTTTCTTT
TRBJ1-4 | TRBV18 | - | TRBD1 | CASSSSGGEKLFF | TGTGCCAGCTCATCTTCAGGGGGAGAAAAACTGTTTTTT
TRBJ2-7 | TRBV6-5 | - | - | CASSPSRGFSSEQYF | TGTGCCAGCAGTCCCTCCCGCGGTTTTAGCTCCGAGCAGTACTTC
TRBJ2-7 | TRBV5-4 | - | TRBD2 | CASSVTSGRSEQYF | TGTGCCAGCAGCGTCACTAGCGGGAGATCCGAGCAGTACTTC
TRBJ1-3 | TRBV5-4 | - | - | CASSPGSAGAGNTIYF | TGTGCCAGCAGCCCCGGATCTGCAGGGGCTGGAAACACCATATATTTT
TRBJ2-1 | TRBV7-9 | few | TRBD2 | CASSPISGATYNEQFF | TGTGCCAGCAGCCCAATTAGCGGGGCCACTTACAATGAGCAGTTCTTC
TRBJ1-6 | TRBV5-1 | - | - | CASRQDEYNSPLHF | TGCGCCAGCCGGCAGGATGAGTATAATTCACCCCTCCACTTT
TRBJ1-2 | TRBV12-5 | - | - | CASGLGQGRHGYTF | TGTGCTAGTGGTTTGGGACAAGGGAGACATGGCTACACCTTC
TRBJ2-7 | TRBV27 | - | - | CASSLSTNSYEQYF | TGTGCCAGCAGTTTATCGACAAACTCCTACGAGCAGTACTTC
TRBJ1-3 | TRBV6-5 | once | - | CASSYGWGRGNTIYF | TGTGCCAGCAGTTACGGCTGGGGCCGGGGAAACACCATATATTTT
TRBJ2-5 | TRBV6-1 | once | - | CASGRQETQYF | TGTGCCAGCGGCAGGCAAGAGACCCAGTACTTC
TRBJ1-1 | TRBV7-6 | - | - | CASSSQIMNTEAFF | TGTGCCAGCAGTTCACAGATTATGAACACTGAAGCTTTCTTT
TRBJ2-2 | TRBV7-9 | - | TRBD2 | CASSKRGSNTGELFF | TGTGCCAGCAGCAAGCGGGGGTCAAACACCGGGGAGCTGTTTTTT
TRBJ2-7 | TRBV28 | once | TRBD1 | CASPPLGGTIHEQYF | TGTGCCAGCCCCCCTTTAGGGGGCACGATCCACGAGCAGTACTTC
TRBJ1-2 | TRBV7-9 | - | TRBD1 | CASSLNVRGGVVGYTF | TGTGCCAGCAGCCTCAACGTTAGAGGGGGCGTCGTTGGCTACACCTTC
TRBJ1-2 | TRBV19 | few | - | CASCPQGWDYGYTF | TGTGCCAGTTGCCCCCAGGGCTGGGACTATGGCTACACCTTC
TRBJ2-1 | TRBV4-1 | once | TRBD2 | CASSQDNGGGPYNEQFF | TGCGCCAGCAGCCAAGATAACGGGGGAGGGCCCTACAATGAGCAGTTCTTC
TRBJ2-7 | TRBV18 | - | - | CASSPLEGYEQYF | TGTGCCAGCTCACCATTGGAGGGGTACGAGCAGTACTTC
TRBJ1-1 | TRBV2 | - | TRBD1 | CASSATGALNTEAFF | TGTGCCAGCAGCGCGACAGGGGCCTTGAACACTGAAGCTTTCTTT
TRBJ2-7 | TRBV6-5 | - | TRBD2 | CASSYSKLAGKEQYF | TGTGCCAGCAGTTACTCGAAACTAGCGGGGAAGGAGCAGTACTTC
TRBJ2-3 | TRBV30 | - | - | CAWSVKGADTQYF | TGTGCCTGGAGTGTAAAGGGGGCAGATACGCAGTATTTT
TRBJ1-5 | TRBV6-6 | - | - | CASSLDQANQPQHF | TGTGCCAGCAGCCTGGATCAAGCGAATCAGCCCCAGCATTTT
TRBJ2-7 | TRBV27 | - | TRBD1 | CASSLRPTGTGLYEQYF | TGTGCCAGCAGTTTAAGGCCCACCGGGACAGGCCTATACGAGCAGTACTTC
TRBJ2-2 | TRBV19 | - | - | CASAPFGRNTGELFF | TGTGCCAGCGCCCCTTTTGGCCGGAACACCGGGGAGCTGTTTTTT
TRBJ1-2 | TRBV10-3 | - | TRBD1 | CATTDRGQDYGYTF | TGTGCCACCACGGACAGGGGGCAAGACTATGGCTACACCTTC
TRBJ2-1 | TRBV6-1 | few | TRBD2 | CASIITGTNYNEQFF | TGTGCCAGCATAATTACCGGGACTAATTACAATGAGCAGTTCTTC
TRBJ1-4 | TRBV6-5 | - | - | CASSPLDRTNEKLFF | TGTGCCAGCAGTCCCCTGGACAGAACTAATGAAAAACTGTTTTTT
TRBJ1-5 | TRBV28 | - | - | CASSPQGWSNQPQHF | TGTGCCAGCAGTCCGCAGGGATGGAGCAATCAGCCCCAGCATTTT
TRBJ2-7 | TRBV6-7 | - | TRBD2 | CASSYAKKRGITYGQYF | TGTGCCAGCAGTTACGCTAAAAAGCGGGGCATCACCTACGGGCAGTACTTC
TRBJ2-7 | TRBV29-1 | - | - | CSVSLDRAYEQYF | TGCAGCGTGAGTTTAGACAGAGCCTACGAGCAGTACTTC
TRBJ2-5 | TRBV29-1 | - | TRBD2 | CSVEEVAGATQYF | TGCAGCGTTGAAGAGGTAGCGGGGGCGACCCAGTACTTC
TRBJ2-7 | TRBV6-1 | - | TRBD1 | CASSIDRAYEQYF | TGTGCCAGCAGTATTGACAGGGCCTACGAGCAGTACTTC
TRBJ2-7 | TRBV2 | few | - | CASSEVREYF | TGTGCCAGCAGTGAGGTTCGGGAGTACTTC
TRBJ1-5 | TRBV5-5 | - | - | CASSYRAAGGDQPQHF | TGTGCCAGCAGCTACCGCGCGGCGGGAGGTGATCAGCCCCAGCATTTT
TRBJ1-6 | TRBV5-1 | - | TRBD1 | CASSPVTGERNSPLHF | TGCGCCAGCAGCCCCGTGACAGGGGAGAGAAATTCACCCCTCCACTTT
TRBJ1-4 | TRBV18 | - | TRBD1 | CASSPVDRVDEKLFF | TGTGCCAGCTCACCCGTGGACAGGGTGGATGAAAAACTGTTTTTT
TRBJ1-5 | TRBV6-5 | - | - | CASSYSNKGNQPQHF | TGTGCCAGCAGTTACTCTAACAAGGGGAATCAGCCCCAGCATTTT
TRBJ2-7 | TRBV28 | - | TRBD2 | CASSSSGTSAYEQYF | TGTGCCAGCAGTTCCTCCGGGACTAGCGCTTACGAGCAGTACTTC
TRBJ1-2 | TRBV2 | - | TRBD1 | CASRETGGQYGYTF | TGTGCCAGCAGAGAGACAGGGGGGCAGTATGGCTACACCTTC
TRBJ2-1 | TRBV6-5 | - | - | CASRGGPEQFF | TGTGCCAGCAGGGGGGGGCCAGAGCAGTTCTTC
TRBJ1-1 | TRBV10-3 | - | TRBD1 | CAITRDRGRTEAFF | TGTGCCATCACCCGGGACAGGGGAAGGACTGAAGCTTTCTTT
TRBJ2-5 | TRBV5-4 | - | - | CAGSHGQRQETQYF | TGTGCCGGCAGCCACGGACAGCGCCAAGAGACCCAGTACTTC
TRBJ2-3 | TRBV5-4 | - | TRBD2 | CASSLREGGDTQYF | TGTGCCAGCAGCTTGCGGGAGGGAGGAGATACGCAGTATTTT
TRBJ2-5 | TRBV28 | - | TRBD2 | CASSYILAGGRETQYF | TGTGCCAGCAGCTATATACTAGCGGGGGGGAGGGAGACCCAGTACTTC
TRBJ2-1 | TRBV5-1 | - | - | CASSQGGGSNEQFF | TGCGCCAGCAGCCAAGGCGGCGGGTCGAATGAGCAGTTCTTC
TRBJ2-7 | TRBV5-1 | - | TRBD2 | CASSTSGWQGRQYF | TGCGCCAGCAGCACTAGCGGGTGGCAAGGGCGGCAGTACTTC
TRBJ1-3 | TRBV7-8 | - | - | CASSPQRGSGNTIYF | TGTGCCAGCAGCCCTCAGCGGGGCTCTGGAAACACCATATATTTT
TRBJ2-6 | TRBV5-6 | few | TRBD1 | CASSPTGGSGANVLTF | TGTGCCAGCAGCCCGACAGGGGGCTCTGGGGCCAACGTCCTGACTTTC
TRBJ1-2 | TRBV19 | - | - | CASSMGTGVRYGYTF | TGTGCCAGTAGTATGGGGACTGGAGTTCGATATGGCTACACCTTC
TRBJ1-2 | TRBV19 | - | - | CAASRPNGYGYTF | TGTGCCGCTAGCAGGCCGAATGGCTATGGCTACACCTTC
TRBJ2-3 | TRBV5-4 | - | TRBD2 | CASSLGGGATQYF | TGTGCCAGCAGCTTGGGGGGGGGAGCCACGCAGTATTTT
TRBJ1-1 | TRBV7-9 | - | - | CASSSITGGVTEAFF | TGTGCCAGCAGCTCCATAACCGGGGGGGTCACTGAAGCTTTCTTT
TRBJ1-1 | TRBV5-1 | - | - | CASSLRGTFNNEAFF | TGCGCCAGCAGCTTACGAGGGACATTTAATAATGAAGCTTTCTTT
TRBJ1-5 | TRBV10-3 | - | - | CAIKSGNQPQHF | TGTGCCATCAAGTCGGGCAATCAGCCCCAGCATTTT
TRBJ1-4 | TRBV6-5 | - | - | CASRQGSLANEKLFF | TGTGCCAGCAGACAGGGTTCCCTCGCTAATGAAAAACTGTTTTTT
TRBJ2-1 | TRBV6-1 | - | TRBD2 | CASTPGGYANEQLF | TGTGCCAGCACTCCGGGGGGTTACGCCAATGAGCAGCTCTTC
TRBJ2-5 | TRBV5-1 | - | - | CASSLEARGGETQYF | TGCGCCAGCAGCTTGGAGGCTAGGGGGGGAGAGACCCAGTACTTC
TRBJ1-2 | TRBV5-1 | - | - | CASSEGASNYGYTF | TGCGCCAGCAGTGAAGGGGCATCGAACTATGGCTACACCTTC